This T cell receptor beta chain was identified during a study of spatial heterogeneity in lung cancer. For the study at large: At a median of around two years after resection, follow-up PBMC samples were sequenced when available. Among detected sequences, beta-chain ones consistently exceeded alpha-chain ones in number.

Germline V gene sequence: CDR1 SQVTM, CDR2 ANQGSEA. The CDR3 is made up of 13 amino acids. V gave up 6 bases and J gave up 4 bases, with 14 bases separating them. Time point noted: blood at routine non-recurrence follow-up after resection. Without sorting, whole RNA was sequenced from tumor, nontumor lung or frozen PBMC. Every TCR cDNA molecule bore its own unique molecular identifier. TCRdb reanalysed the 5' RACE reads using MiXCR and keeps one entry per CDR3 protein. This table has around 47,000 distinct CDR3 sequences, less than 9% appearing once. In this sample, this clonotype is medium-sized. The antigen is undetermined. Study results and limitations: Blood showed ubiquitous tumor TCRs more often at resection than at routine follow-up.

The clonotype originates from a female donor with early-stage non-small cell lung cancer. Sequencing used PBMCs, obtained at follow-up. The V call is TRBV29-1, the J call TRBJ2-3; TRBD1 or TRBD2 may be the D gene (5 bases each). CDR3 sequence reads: CSVQIGASDTQYF. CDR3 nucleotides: TGCAGCGTGCAAATCGGGGCCTCAGATACGCAGTATTTT.